Below, one TCR beta chain is given with its context. This record comes from a study of blood T cell repertoires in COVID-19. Study background: Material from acute and convalescent COVID-19 was sourced from the United States, Italy and Spain. PBMCs, B-cell-depleted T cells, or T cells were the source of the cDNA or gDNA that made up the material.

CDR3 length: 17 residues. Per germline, CDR1 MNHEY and CDR2 SMNVEV (reference sequence). Trimming removed 3 bases from V and 5 bases from J, with 19 bases in between. How the authors handled the data: Quantification of nucleated cells was approximated via reference gene primer amplification. TCRdb keeps only in-frame clones here, not all; method: immunoSEQ multiplex PCR. D and trimming were read from the DNA, whereas the V and J calls and clone size are those reported in that table. Among tens of thousands of clones listed, about 95% were seen once. The chain combines TRBV27 with TRBJ2-2, with a weak D call TRBD2 (6 bases). This TCR came from a human donor with active COVID-19. The donor label of this sample is uncertain. The sample consisted of peripheral blood. CDR3 in DNA: TGTGCCAGCAGTTTGTCCCCCCTCGCGGGACGAACCGGGGAGCTGTTTTTT. Translating it yields CASSLSPLAGRTGELFF.